The 5 T cell receptor beta chains reported below all come from one sample, sequenced in a study of T cells of healthy individuals. MiXCR, run by TCRdb on the 5' RACE reads, gives a single entry per CDR3 protein. The sample contains some 82,000 distinct CDR3 sequences, around 5.1% of which appear only once. These receptor sequences come from a female donor in good health.

This clonotype appeared many times. The chain has TRBV27 and TRBJ2-5, with 8 positions matching TRBD2. The CDR3 contains 16 residues. After removal of 5 bases from V and 2 bases from J, the junction contained 10 bases not matched to a gene. Germline V lookup: CDR1 MNHEY, CDR2 SMNVEV (reference sequence). DNA of the CDR3: TGTGCCAGCAGTCATGCGGGGGGAGTCAGTCAAGAGACCCAGTACTTC. Protein product: CASSHAGGVSQETQYF.

This clonotype was counted ten times or more. The chain uses TRBV6-5 and TRBJ2-6, with D maybe TRBD1 (5 bases). The CDR3 spans 17 residues. V was shortened by 5 bases and J by 2 bases, with 16 bases between the two germline ends. Germline V CDR1 and CDR2: MNHEY, SVGAGI. CDR3 nucleotides: TGTGCCAGCAGTCCCGCCGGACAAGTCCCTGGGGCCAACGTCCTGACTTTC. It is translated as CASSPAGQVPGANVLTF.

At least ten counts were recorded for this clonotype. V and J are TRBV7-2 and TRBJ2-7, with 7 bases identical to TRBD2. This CDR3 is built from 15 residues. V dropped 0 bases and J dropped 2; count of bases not matched to a gene: 4. Germline V gene sequence: CDR1 SGHTA, CDR2 FQGNSA. The CDR3 DNA sequence: TGTGCCAGCAGCTTAGCGGGAGGGCCGCCCTACGAGCAGTACTTC. Protein: CASSLAGGPPYEQYF.

The chain has TRBV7-2 and TRBJ2-3, with 10 bases matching TRBD2. The CDR3 runs to 14 residues. Trimming cost V 2 bases and J 11 bases; bases outside gene matches: 7. The V gene's germline CDR1 is SGHTA and CDR2 FQGNSA. This CDR3 is CASSLPLAGVEQYF. CDR3 bases: TGTGCCAGCAGCTTACCCCTAGCGGGAGTTGAGCAGTATTTT.

The table lists this clonotype with many counts. The V gene is TRBV6-2 or TRBV6-3, the J gene TRBJ1-2, with D possibly being TRBD1 (6 bases). The V gene lost 1 base and the J gene lost 5 bases, with 14 bases spanning the gap. The CDR3 loop spans 15 amino acids. Germline CDR1 reads MNHEY; CDR2 reads SVGEGT. The DNA of the CDR3 is TGTGCCAGCAGTTACTGGGCAGGGGAAGAGTATGGCTACACCTTC. As protein: CASSYWAGEEYGYTF.